Shown below are 4 T cell receptor beta chains from a single sample sequenced in a study of cytomegalovirus exposure and HLA in healthy donors. PCR used 60 Vbeta primers and 13 Jbeta primers. Clones were read by immunoSEQ multiplex PCR, and TCRdb kept only the in-frame ones, dropping some. The table lists some 98,000 clones, less than 10% of them singletons. Specimen: PBMCs. Receptor source: a man in his fifties in good health and CMV-seropositive.

The genes are TRBV5-1 and TRBJ2-2, with 7 positions matching TRBD2. Germline trimming cut 0 bases from V and 5 bases from J; bases unmatched to any gene: 7. Germline V lookup: CDR1 SGHRS, CDR2 YFSETQ. The CDR3 totals 16 residues. This CDR3 is CASSLVAGVKTGELFF. CDR3 sequence (DNA): TGCGCCAGCAGCTTGGTTGCGGGAGTCAAGACCGGGGAGCTGTTTTTT.

Notes on this clone: The same CDR3 is also encoded by other DNA sequences in this sample. The chain combines TRBV28 with TRBJ1-4; D is perhaps TRBD1 (5 bases). V dropped 3 bases and J dropped 8 bases, with 16 bases sitting between them. The CDR3 totals 15 residues. Germline values: CDR1 MDHEN, CDR2 SYDVKM. In DNA form, the CDR3 reads TGTGCCAGCAGTTTGCCCCGGGGGGGAGGGGAAAAACTGTTTTTT. This encodes CASSLPRGGGEKLFF.

The chain is built from TRBV6-5 and TRBJ2-7; D is perhaps TRBD2 (6 bases). CDR3 size: 15 residues. CDR1 and CDR2 (germline): MNHEY, SVGAGI. Trimming stripped 5 bases from V and 2 bases from J, with 16 bases between. In nucleotides, the CDR3 is TGTGCCAGCAGTACCATGGGGGGTTTACCCTACGAGCAGTACTTC. This gives the protein CASSTMGGLPYEQYF.

The chain has TRBV5-4 and TRBJ1-4; D is undetermined. Germline V gene lookup returns CDR1 SGHNT and CDR2 YYREEE (reference sequence). The length of the CDR3 is 15 residues. The germline V and J ends were trimmed by 4 bases and 5 bases, with 15 bases remaining between them. The CDR3 here is CASSQLSGPNEKLFF. The CDR3 DNA reads as TGTGCCAGCAGCCAGCTGTCTGGGCCCAATGAAAAACTGTTTTTT.